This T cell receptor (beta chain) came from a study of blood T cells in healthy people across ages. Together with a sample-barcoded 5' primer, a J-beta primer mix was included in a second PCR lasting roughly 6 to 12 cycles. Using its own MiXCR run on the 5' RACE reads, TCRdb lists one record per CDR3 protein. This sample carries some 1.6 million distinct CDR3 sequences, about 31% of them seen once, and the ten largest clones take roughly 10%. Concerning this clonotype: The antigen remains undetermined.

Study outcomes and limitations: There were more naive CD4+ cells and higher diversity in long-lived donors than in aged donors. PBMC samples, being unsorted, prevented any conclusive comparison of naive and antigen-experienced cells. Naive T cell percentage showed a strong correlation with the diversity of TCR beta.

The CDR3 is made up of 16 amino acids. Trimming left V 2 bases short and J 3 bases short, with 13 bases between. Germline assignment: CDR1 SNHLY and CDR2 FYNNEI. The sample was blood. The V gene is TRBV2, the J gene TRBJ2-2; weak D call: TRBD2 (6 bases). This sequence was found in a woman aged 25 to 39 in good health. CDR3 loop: CASSERAGGYTGELFF. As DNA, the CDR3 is TGTGCCAGCAGTGAAAGGGCAGGAGGGTACACCGGGGAGCTGTTTTTT.